The clone carrying this T cell receptor beta chain was recorded many times. Its target is unknown. This sample was taken from a study of spatial heterogeneity in lung cancer. Study overall: The donors comprised some 70 untreated early-stage non-small cell lung cancer patients. Combinations of a unique TCR and a UMI were tallied in raw reads, and on average each appeared more than ten times.

Regarding time point: blood at routine non-recurrence follow-up after resection. The authors sequenced whole RNA from tumor, nontumor lung or frozen PBMC without sorting. Points from the study as a whole: Ubiquitous expanded tumor TCRs appeared in blood more at resection than follow-up.

From the 5' RACE reads, TCRdb called clonotypes with MiXCR, one entry per CDR3 protein. The sample holds approximately 20,000 distinct CDR3 sequences, 9.2% seen once. This TCR was sampled from a male donor with early-stage non-small cell lung cancer. The sample here was PBMCs, taken at follow-up.

CDR3 sequence (DNA): TGCAGTGCCGCCTCCTTTCTGGACAGCTATAATTCACCCCTCCACTTT. Amino acid sequence: CSAASFLDSYNSPLHF. The V and J genes are TRBV20-1 and TRBJ1-6, with a tentative D call TRBD1 (6 bases). The CDR3 has 16 amino acids. Germline assignment: CDR1 DFQATT and CDR2 SNEGSKA (reference sequence). Trimming took 6 bases from V and 3 from J, leaving 18 bases between them.